This entry describes one T cell receptor (beta chain). This clonotype was recorded many times. Its antigen target is currently unknown. No qualities accompany the bases; no much larger clone lies one base away. The run used an Illumina HiSeq 1500. Starting from the raw public reads, TCRdb applied fastp trimming at Q25, assembled clones with MiXCR and retained in-frame beta chains. Each entry is one CDR3 protein sequence, shown with its most common DNA and genes. The sample table holds under 200,000 distinct CDR3 sequences, of which more than 9% were seen once. The ten largest clones add up to about 4.6% of the sample. Trimming leaves V shorter by 10 bases and J shorter by 5 bases, with the junction holding 12 bases beyond the gene matches. From its cysteine to its phenylalanine, the CDR3 spans 15 amino acids. Of all the DNA, just the CDR3 is kept, 45 bases in frame from base 1. The germline V gene sets CDR1 to ENHRY and CDR2 to SYGVKD.

This entry belongs to a study of T cell repertoires in cytomegalovirus infection (dated 2019 in TCRdb). Study-wide context: Donor HLA type was relevant to the analysis, because carriage of CMV infection together with the matching HLA type was indicated by public TCR beta signatures. Points the paper makes about the study in general: In both this cohort and an independent cohort of 350 or so donors, the cumulative frequency of public TCR beta family members distinguished carriers of CMV infection plus the relevant HLA type. The ex vivo response was dominated by HLA-C-restricted CMV-specific TCR beta clonotypes, which also provided the single most frequent clonotype in two of eight donors.

The source is a human donor in good health (CMV status not recorded). Some clones in this sample may be carry-over from other donors' samples. Sequences were obtained from PBMCs. This sequence uses TRBV10-3 and TRBJ2-1, and 9 junction bases match TRBD2. The CDR3 reads CATCKGLAGNNEQFF. Read as DNA, the sequence is TGTGCCACCTGCAAGGGCCTAGCGGGGAACAATGAGCAGTTCTTC.